These 12 T cell receptor beta chains were all obtained from the same sample, sequenced in a study of blood T cell repertoires in COVID-19. TCRdb's copy holds only in-frame clones and misses some; the assay was immunoSEQ multiplex PCR. The sample includes about 360,000 clones, around 86% of them seen just once. The sample was peripheral blood. The source is a human donor in a cohort sampled during active COVID-19.

The J gene is TRBJ2-1, the V gene TRBV5-1; the match to TRBD2 covers 10 bases. The ends lost 0 bases at V and 6 bases at J; junction bases unmatched: 6. The CDR3 is 16 residues long. Germline V lookup: CDR1 SGHRS, CDR2 YFSETQ. The CDR3 region is CASSLEGLASGNEQFF. CDR3 in DNA: TGCGCCAGCAGCTTGGAGGGACTAGCGAGCGGCAATGAGCAGTTCTTC.

J is TRBJ1-3 and V is TRBV7-9, with 8 bases that match TRBD1. This CDR3 region has 17 residues. V trimming: 5 bases; J trimming: 0 bases; junction bases outside the gene matches: 9. In germline, CDR1 is SEHNR, CDR2 FQNEAQ (reference sequence). The CDR3 DNA reads TGTGCCAGCAGCGTCAACCGGGACAGGAGCTCTGGAAACACCATATATTTT. Protein sequence: CASSVNRDRSSGNTIYF.

The CDR3 DNA reads as TGTGCTAGTGGTTTCCAAAACGGGACACTAGAAAGGAATGGGTGGCAGCCCCAGCATTTT. Translation gives CASGFQNGTLERNGWQPQHF. The V gene is TRBV12-5, the J gene TRBJ1-5, with a tentative D call TRBD1 (6 bases). The CDR3 spans 20 residues. Germline V gene data show CDR1 as LGHNT and CDR2 as FRNRAP. V was trimmed by 3 bases and J by 7 bases, leaving 31 bases between them.

The chain uses TRBV19 and TRBJ1-1, with D perhaps matching TRBD1 (6 bases). From germline, CDR1 is LNHDA and CDR2 SQIVND (reference sequence). The ends were cut back, 7 bases at V and 0 bases at J, with 21 bases in the middle. The CDR3 consists of 17 residues. The CDR3 DNA follows: TGTGCCAGTATCCGGACAGCGACGAGACCTATGAACACTGAAGCTTTCTTT. Its translation: CASIRTATRPMNTEAFF.

The chain uses TRBV28 and TRBJ1-2; tentative D call: TRBD1 (6 bases). Germline lookup yields CDR1 MDHEN and CDR2 SYDVKM. V was clipped by 3 bases and J by 2 bases, with 13 bases between them. There are 15 residues in the CDR3. CDR3 sequence: CASSFAGEGNYGYTF. Written as DNA, the CDR3 is TGTGCCAGCAGTTTCGCAGGGGAGGGGAACTATGGCTACACCTTC.

The chain couples TRBV5-1 to TRBJ2-3; 10 bases agree with TRBD2. J was trimmed by 4 bases and V by 3 bases; bases with no gene match: 8. Germline V lookup: CDR1 SGHRS, CDR2 YFSETQ. CDR3 length: 16 residues. DNA of the CDR3: TGCGCCAGCAGCTCCTGGGGTAGCGGGAGGTCAGATACGCAGTATTTT. Translating gives CASSSWGSGRSDTQYF.

This sequence joins TRBV6-5 and TRBJ1-1; D is unresolved. Germline V gives CDR1 MNHEY, CDR2 SVGAGI. The CDR3 runs 13 residues. Trimming shortened V by 8 bases and J by 6 bases, and 16 bases separated the two germline ends. CDR3 residues: CASLEIPDPEAFF. CDR3 nucleotides: TGTGCCAGCCTCGAGATACCCGATCCTGAAGCTTTCTTT.

The V call is TRBV2, the J call TRBJ1-5; 7 bases agree with TRBD1. V shed 7 bases, J shed 6 bases, and the junction held 6 bases outside the gene matches. The germline V gene encodes CDR1 SNHLY and CDR2 FYNNEI. This CDR3 is 13 amino acids long. Here the CDR3 reads CASKQGLVQPQHF. The CDR3 DNA reads TGTGCCAGCAAACAGGGGCTGGTTCAGCCCCAGCATTTT.

The CDR3 protein is CASSTGQGGNTGELFF. The DNA for the CDR3 is TGTGCCAGTAGTACTGGACAGGGGGGGAACACCGGGGAGCTGTTTTTT. The chain couples TRBV19 to TRBJ2-2; 10 bases agree with TRBD1. Germline assignment: CDR1 LNHDA and CDR2 SQIVND (reference sequence). The ends lost 4 bases at V and 1 base at J; junction bases unmatched: 3. The CDR3 runs 16 residues.

The rearrangement joins TRBV27 to TRBJ2-1; 13 bases agree with TRBD2. Germline CDR1 and CDR2: MNHEY and SMNVEV (reference sequence). The V and J ends lost 4 bases and 9 bases, in that order; junction bases with no gene match: 9. This CDR3 region has 16 residues. CDR3 sequence: CASSSGRTSGSLEQFF. DNA for the CDR3: TGTGCCAGCAGTTCCGGTCGGACTAGCGGGAGTCTTGAGCAGTTCTTC.

This chain uses TRBV28 with TRBJ2-4; 8 bases match TRBD2. V was pared by 6 bases and J by 0 bases, with 4 bases of the junction left unmatched. The CDR3 is 15 amino acids. Per the germline V gene, CDR1 is MDHEN and CDR2 is SYDVKM. For the CDR3, the DNA is TGTGCCAGCAGCCTTCTAGCGGGAGCCAAAAACATTCAGTACTTC. Amino acid sequence: CASSLLAGAKNIQYF. Full variable domain (remainder filled in from reference TRBV28 and TRBJ2-4): DVKVTQSSRYLVKRTGEKVFLECVQDMDHENMFWYRQDPGLGLRLIYFSYDVKMKEKGDIPEGYSVSREKKERFSLILESASTNQTSMYLCASSLLAGAKNIQYFGAGTRLSVL.

This clone was seen once. The chain uses TRBV5-1 and TRBJ2-7, with a weak D call TRBD2 (6 bases). The CDR3 runs 19 residues. V lost 0 bases and J 7 bases, leaving 29 bases between the germline ends. The germline gives CDR1 SGHRS, CDR2 YFSETQ. The CDR3 loop reads CASSLVVGGIAAFGVEQYF. In DNA, the CDR3 is TGCGCCAGCAGCTTGGTAGTGGGCGGAATAGCGGCCTTTGGGGTGGAGCAGTACTTC.